Included here is one TCR beta chain sequence, with context. Antigen specificity is unknown. These data come from a study of OX40 agonist ivuxolimab in advanced cancers. Whole-study context: Participants, roughly 80% male, averaged approximately 65 years of age, ranging from roughly 23 to 80.

Autoimmune disease history or systemic immunosuppression led to patients being barred. Findings of the study overall: A proportion of nonresponders additionally exhibited low normalized T-cell clonal expansion.

Germline V gives CDR1 SNHLY, CDR2 FYNNEI. There are 14 residues in the CDR3. V shed 6 bases and J shed 0 bases, with 11 bases lying between them. The method was immunoSEQ multiplex PCR; TCRdb's version includes in-frame clones alone and lacks a portion of them. The sample includes about 48,000 clones, about 93% of them seen just once. Specimen: CD4+ or CD8+ T cells sorted from blood, collected in a trial of the OX40 agonist ivuxolimab. The V gene is TRBV2, the J gene TRBJ1-1; TRBD1 is a possible D gene (6 bases). The sequence was obtained from an adult with an advanced solid tumor such as melanoma, head and neck, liver or kidney cancer. In DNA, the CDR3 is TGTGCCAGCAGGGCGGGACACTTGAACACTGAAGCTTTCTTT. It codes for CASRAGHLNTEAFF.